A selection of T cell receptor beta chains follows, all from one sample in a study of blood T cell repertoires in COVID-19. Repertoires were generated with immunoSEQ multiplex PCR, while TCRdb's copy carries only in-frame clones and drops some. The sample lists some 400,000 clones; about 87% were seen once. The sequencing input was peripheral blood. The receptors here all came from a human donor in a cohort sampled during active COVID-19. Both conserved end residues are part of each CDR3. Fields, in order: J gene, clone size, V gene, D gene, CDR3 DNA, CDR3 protein. A D gene is named only where the DNA matches it firmly. Some rows mark clone size as missing; the rest say once, few, many or name a class of expanded clone.

J: TRBJ1-5; size: .; V: TRBV27; D: .; DNA: TGTGCCAGCAGTTCGTACAGGGAGGGTCAGCCCCAGCATTTT; CDR3: CASSSYREGQPQHF
J: TRBJ1-2; size: few; V: TRBV7-2; D: .; DNA: TGTGCCAGCAGCTTTACAGGGTTGGACTATGGCTACACCTTC; CDR3: CASSFTGLDYGYTF
J: TRBJ2-7; size: .; V: TRBV19; D: .; DNA: TGTGCCAGTAGTATAAGAACAGGGAACTACGAGCAGTACTTC; CDR3: CASSIRTGNYEQYF
J: TRBJ1-4; size: .; V: TRBV28; D: .; DNA: TGTGCCAGCAGTTTAAGAACAGGGCGTGAAAAACTGTTTTTT; CDR3: CASSLRTGREKLFF
J: TRBJ1-2; size: .; V: TRBV30; D: TRBD1; DNA: TGTGCCTGGAGCGCAGGGGGGATCTATGGCTACACCTTC; CDR3: CAWSAGGIYGYTF
J: TRBJ1-1; size: .; V: TRBV18; D: TRBD1; DNA: TGTGCCAGCTCACCAACCAGACAGGGTGGGGGAATGAACACTGAAGCTTTCTTT; CDR3: CASSPTRQGGGMNTEAFF
J: TRBJ2-7; size: many; V: TRBV3-1/TRBV3-2; D: TRBD2; DNA: TGTGCCAGCAGCTACCGACTAGCGGGACTTCCCTACGAGCAGTACTTC; CDR3: CASSYRLAGLPYEQYF
J: TRBJ2-1; size: .; V: TRBV23-1; D: .; DNA: TGCGCCAGCAGTCCTTACAATGAGCAGTTCTTC; CDR3: CASSPYNEQFF
J: TRBJ2-3; size: .; V: TRBV6-5; D: .; DNA: TGTGCCAGCAGGGGGCGCCGCACAGATACGCAGTATTTT; CDR3: CASRGRRTDTQYF
J: TRBJ2-1; size: .; V: TRBV6-5; D: TRBD1; DNA: TGTGCCAGCAGCCGGACAGGGGGCTTCAATGAGCAGTTCTTC; CDR3: CASSRTGGFNEQFF
J: TRBJ2-5; size: .; V: TRBV28; D: TRBD2; DNA: TGTGCCAGCGGACCGAGGACTAGCTGGAAACAAGAGACCCAGTACTTC; CDR3: CASGPRTSWKQETQYF
J: TRBJ2-5; size: .; V: TRBV6-1; D: TRBD2; DNA: TGTGCCAGCAGTGAAACGATAGGGACTACCGGAACCCAGTACTTC; CDR3: CASSETIGTTGTQYF
J: TRBJ2-2; size: .; V: TRBV11-3; D: TRBD2; DNA: TGTGCCAGCAGCTTAGCCTTCGGGGGGGCCGGGGAGCTGTTTTTT; CDR3: CASSLAFGGAGELFF
J: TRBJ1-2; size: .; V: TRBV2; D: .; DNA: TGTGCCAGCAGTGAGGCTCAATTCTATGGCTACACCTTC; CDR3: CASSEAQFYGYTF
J: TRBJ2-1; size: .; V: TRBV11-2; D: TRBD2; DNA: TGTGCCAGCAGCTCCCCCCGGGGGCGGGAGGCTCACAATGAGCAGTTCTTC; CDR3: CASSSPRGREAHNEQFF
J: TRBJ2-3; size: .; V: TRBV4-1; D: .; DNA: TGCGCCAGCAGCCAAGAACCACCGCAGTATAGCACAGATACGCAGTATTTT; CDR3: CASSQEPPQYSTDTQYF
J: TRBJ2-6; size: few; V: TRBV6-1; D: TRBD1; DNA: TGTGCCAGCAGTGTAACAGGGGCCTCTGGGGCCAACGTCCTGACTTTC; CDR3: CASSVTGASGANVLTF
J: TRBJ2-3; size: .; V: TRBV9; D: .; DNA: TGTGCCAGCAGCGTAGATGGCAGGGCGGCAGATACGCAGTATTTT; CDR3: CASSVDGRAADTQYF